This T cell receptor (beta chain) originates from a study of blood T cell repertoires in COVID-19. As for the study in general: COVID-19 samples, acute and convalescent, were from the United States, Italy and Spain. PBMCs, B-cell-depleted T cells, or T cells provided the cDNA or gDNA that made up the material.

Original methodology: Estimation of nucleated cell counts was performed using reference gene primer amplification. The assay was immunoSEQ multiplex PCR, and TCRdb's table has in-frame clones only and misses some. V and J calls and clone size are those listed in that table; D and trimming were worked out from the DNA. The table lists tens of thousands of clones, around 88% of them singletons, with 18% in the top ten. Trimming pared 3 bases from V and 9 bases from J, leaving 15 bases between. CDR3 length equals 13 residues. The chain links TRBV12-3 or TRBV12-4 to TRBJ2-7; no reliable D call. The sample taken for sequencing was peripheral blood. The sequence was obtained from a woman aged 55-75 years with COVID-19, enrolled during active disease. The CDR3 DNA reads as TGTGCCAGCAGTTTTCAGGTCCCGGCCGGGCAGTACTTC. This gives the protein CASSFQVPAGQYF.